These 27 T cell receptor beta chains were all obtained from the same sample, sequenced in a study of blood T cell repertoires in COVID-19. TCRdb's copy holds only in-frame clones and misses some; the assay was immunoSEQ multiplex PCR. The sample lists roughly 410,000 clones, around 89% occurring once. The sequenced sample was peripheral blood. The source is a man aged 40-50 years with acute or convalescent COVID-19.

The V and J genes are TRBV5-4 and TRBJ2-7; tentatively, D is TRBD1 (5 bases). The length of the CDR3 is 13 residues. Deletions cut 1 base from V and 5 bases from J, with 10 bases between. The germline V gene has CDR1 SGHNT and CDR2 YYREEE (reference sequence). The CDR3 nucleotides are TGTGCCAGCAGCTTGCAGGGTGTCGACGAGCAGTACTTC. It is translated as CASSLQGVDEQYF.

The chain links TRBV6-2 or TRBV6-3 to TRBJ2-2; TRBD2 matches 11 bases. J gave up 1 base and V 4 bases, and 11 bases lay outside the gene matches. The V gene's germline CDR1 is MNHEY and CDR2 SVGEGT. The CDR3 consists of 19 residues. In DNA form, the CDR3 reads TGTGCCAGCAGTTCAGGAGTGCTAGCGGGGGGACTGAACACCGGGGAGCTGTTTTTT. This gives the protein CASSSGVLAGGLNTGELFF.

The V and J genes are TRBV19 and TRBJ2-1; 9 bases fit TRBD2. The germline gives CDR1 LNHDA, CDR2 SQIVND (reference sequence). The CDR3 is made up of 13 amino acids. V trimming: 6 bases; J trimming: 9 bases; junction bases outside the gene matches: 6. CDR3 in DNA: TGTGCCAGTAGGGCTAGCGGGGTGTTTGAGCAGTTCTTC. As protein: CASRASGVFEQFF.

This clone was seen a single time. The chain recombines TRBV28 with TRBJ1-2, with TRBD1 matching over 8 bases. In germline, CDR1 is MDHEN, CDR2 SYDVKM. This CDR3 has 15 residues. The J segment lost 2 bases and the V segment lost 3 bases, leaving 5 bases of the junction unmatched. CDR3 bases: TGTGCCAGCAGTTTGGGGACAGGAGTCAACTATGGCTACACCTTC. It encodes CASSLGTGVNYGYTF.

The chain recombines TRBV5-6 with TRBJ1-2, with a possible D match to TRBD1 (5 bases). Trimming took off 5 bases at V and 1 base at J, with 12 bases between the two ends. The CDR3 totals 14 residues. Germline CDR1 is SGHDT and CDR2 is YYEEEE. The CDR3 protein is CASSPRGGNYGYTF. The CDR3 DNA reads TGTGCCAGCAGTCCTCGGGGGGGTAACTATGGCTACACCTTC.

This sequence joins TRBV3-1 (or the pseudogene TRBV3-2) and TRBJ2-3, with 8 bases aligning to TRBD2. Germline CDR1 and CDR2: LGHDT and YNNKEL (reference sequence). CDR3 length equals 17 residues. With 4 bases clipped from V and 5 bases from J, the junction kept 14 bases outside the gene matches. The CDR3 loop reads CASSPQGSGDLGDTQYF. In nucleotides, the CDR3 is TGTGCCAGCAGCCCCCAAGGTAGCGGGGACCTAGGAGATACGCAGTATTTT.

The CDR3 spells CASSLPIATDTQYF. The CDR3, as DNA: TGTGCCAGCAGCCTACCGATTGCCACAGATACGCAGTATTTT. The rearrangement uses TRBV7-3 and TRBJ2-3; no clear D. This CDR3 has 14 residues. With 5 bases removed from V and 2 bases from J, the gap between germline ends came to 11 bases. From germline, CDR1 is SGHTA and CDR2 FQGTGA.

This clone was counted between two and nine times. The chain employs TRBV5-6 and TRBJ1-2; 9 bases are a match to TRBD1. After removal of 6 bases from V and 3 bases from J, the junction contained 6 bases not matched to a gene. Germline V gives CDR1 SGHDT, CDR2 YYEEEE. The CDR3 length is 14 residues. DNA of the CDR3: TGTGCCAGCACCGAAACAGGGGGCGACTATGGCTACACCTTC. Translated, it gives CASTETGGDYGYTF.

The chain joins TRBV7-2 to TRBJ1-2, with 7 bases identical to TRBD1. Trimming took 3 bases from V and 3 from J; bases not matched to a gene: 7. The germline gives CDR1 SGHTA, CDR2 FQGNSA. This CDR3 is 15 amino acids long. CDR3 region: CASSLPHRGDYGYTF. CDR3 coding DNA: TGTGCCAGCAGCTTGCCCCACAGGGGCGACTATGGCTACACCTTC.

This chain joins TRBV6-5 and TRBJ1-1, with D possibly TRBD1 on 5 matching bases. The CDR3 totals 13 residues. The ends were cut back, 2 bases at V and 5 bases at J, with 9 bases in the middle. Germline assignment: CDR1 MNHEY and CDR2 SVGAGI. CDR3 residues: CASSYRQGTEAFF. DNA for the CDR3: TGTGCCAGCAGTTACCGTCAGGGAACTGAAGCTTTCTTT.

In this sample, this clone turned up once. The chain is built from TRBV4-1 and TRBJ1-2; 9 bases line up with TRBD1. Germline-derived CDR1 and CDR2 are MGHRA and YSYEKL. The CDR3 has 15 residues. Trimming took 0 bases from V and 4 from J; bases not matched to a gene: 3. The CDR3 spells CASSQEGQGSYGYTF. CDR3 DNA: TGCGCCAGCAGCCAAGAGGGACAGGGTTCCTATGGCTACACCTTC.

The CDR3 is CASSLRATGNTEAFF. The CDR3 coding sequence is TGCGCCAGCAGCTTGAGAGCGACAGGTAACACTGAAGCTTTCTTT. The chain joins TRBV5-1 to TRBJ1-1, with TRBD1 as a possible D gene (6 bases). CDR1 is SGHRS and CDR2 is YFSETQ in the germline V gene. CDR3 length equals 15 residues. Trimming pared 1 base from V and 2 bases from J, leaving 12 bases between. Complete variable domain (other parts from reference TRBV5-1 and TRBJ1-1): KAGVTQTPRYLIKTRGQQVTLSCSPISGHRSVSWYQQTPGQGLQFLFEYFSETQRNKGNFPGRFSGRQFSNSRSEMNVSTLELGDSALYLCASSLRATGNTEAFFGQGTRLTVV.

The chain combines TRBV9 with TRBJ2-5; the D is unclear. The CDR3 runs 12 residues. Trimming removed 3 bases at V and 5 bases at J, with 8 bases between. Germline V lookup: CDR1 SGDLS, CDR2 YYNGEE. CDR3 bases: TGTGCCAGCAGCGGCCCTCGGGAGACCCAGTACTTC. Residues: CASSGPRETQYF.

This CDR3 is CASSWATGGYTF. The CDR3 DNA sequence: TGTGCCAGCAGCTGGGCGACAGGCGGCTACACCTTC. This chain links TRBV5-4 with TRBJ1-2, with D possibly TRBD1 on 6 matching bases. This CDR3 has 12 residues. Germline CDR1 is SGHNT and CDR2 is YYREEE (reference sequence). Trimming removed 3 bases from V and 8 bases from J, with 11 bases in between.

The chain links TRBV28 to TRBJ1-2; D perhaps matches TRBD1 (5 bases). Germline-derived CDR1 and CDR2 are MDHEN and SYDVKM. CDR3 length: 15 residues. The germline V and J ends were trimmed by 2 bases and 8 bases, with 18 bases remaining between them. The CDR3 region is CASSLDADSVYGYTF. CDR3 coding DNA: TGTGCCAGCAGTTTAGACGCCGACAGCGTTTACGGCTACACCTTC.

This clone has only a few counts. This sequence joins TRBV5-1 and TRBJ2-3; TRBD2 aligns across 8 bases. This CDR3 has 16 amino acids. The ends lost 0 bases at V and 4 bases at J; junction bases unmatched: 7. Germline CDR1 reads SGHRS; CDR2 reads YFSETQ. The CDR3 DNA follows: TGCGCCAGCAGCTTGGAGGCTAGCGGGTCTCCAGATACGCAGTATTTT. It codes for CASSLEASGSPDTQYF.

The chain joins TRBV7-2 to TRBJ2-5; a possible D gene is TRBD1 (6 bases). V dropped 3 bases and J dropped 1 base, with 12 bases sitting between them. In germline, CDR1 is SGHTA, CDR2 FQGNSA. This CDR3 contains 15 residues. In nucleotides, the CDR3 is TGTGCCAGCAGCTTTAATCTGGGGGCCCAAGAGACCCAGTACTTC. It encodes CASSFNLGAQETQYF.

The rearrangement links TRBV27 to TRBJ2-7; tentatively, D is TRBD1 (5 bases). The germline V gene has CDR1 MNHEY and CDR2 SMNVEV (reference sequence). This CDR3 is 15 amino acids long. Trimming removed 7 bases at V and 3 bases at J, with 19 bases between. The CDR3 coding sequence is TGTGCCAGCATGCTAGACAGTAACGGTTACTACGAGCAGTACTTC. This gives the protein CASMLDSNGYYEQYF.

The chain employs TRBV30 and TRBJ2-7, with D perhaps TRBD1 (7 bases). Trimming pared 1 base from V and 5 bases from J, leaving 15 bases between. CDR3 length equals 14 residues. The germline CDR1 and CDR2 sequences are GTSNPN and SVGIG (reference sequence). The CDR3 DNA is TGTGCCTGGAGTGAAACCAGGGGGGCCCACGAGCAGTACTTC. It is translated as CAWSETRGAHEQYF.

The genes are TRBV12-2 and TRBJ2-1; the tabulated D call, TRBD1, remains unverified against the DNA. TRBV12-2 is deemed a pseudogene. The CDR3 runs 18 residues. In DNA form, the CDR3 reads TGTGCAAGTCGCGGACATCCCTGGACCCAGAGCTCCTACAATGAGCAGTTCTTC. Residues: CASRGHPWTQSSYNEQFF.

The rearrangement uses TRBV5-8 and TRBJ2-7, with D tentatively TRBD2 (6 bases). In germline, CDR1 is SGHTS, CDR2 YDEGEE. This CDR3 comprises 20 residues. V was pared by 2 bases and J by 8 bases, with 35 bases between. The CDR3 region is CASSLRGWGDPLDVRGKQYF. As DNA, the CDR3 is TGTGCCAGCAGCTTAAGAGGGTGGGGGGACCCTCTCGATGTACGTGGCAAGCAGTACTTC.

This clone has only one observation. This sample includes further DNA sequences coding for the same CDR3. The chain has TRBV30 and TRBJ2-5; possible D gene TRBD2, 5 bases. V was cut by 1 base and J by 5 bases, with 5 bases left in between. Germline values: CDR1 GTSNPN, CDR2 SVGIG (reference sequence). CDR3 length: 11 amino acids. CDR3 DNA: TGTGCCTGGAGTGCGGGGGAGACCCAGTACTTC. Amino acids: CAWSAGETQYF.

The rearrangement links TRBV11-2 to TRBJ2-5, with 9 nucleotides matching TRBD1. The CDR3 runs 17 residues. V dropped 3 bases and J dropped 5; count of bases not matched to a gene: 13. Germline-derived CDR1 and CDR2 are SGHAT and FQNNGV. In DNA form, the CDR3 reads TGTGCCAGCAGCTTCGGCCTCCCGGGACAGGGAGGGGAGACCCAGTACTTC. Residues: CASSFGLPGQGGETQYF.

The CDR3 loop is CAWSSETANYGYTF. Written as DNA, the CDR3 is TGTGCCTGGAGTTCCGAGACAGCTAACTATGGCTACACCTTC. The rearrangement joins TRBV30 to TRBJ1-2, with D possibly TRBD1 on 5 matching bases. The CDR3 length is 14 residues. Looked up from germline, CDR1 is GTSNPN and CDR2 is SVGIG (reference sequence). V was clipped by 2 bases and J by 0 bases, with 10 bases between them. Filled out from reference TRBV30 and TRBJ1-2, the complete variable domain reads SQTIHQWPATLVQPVGSPLSLECTVEGTSNPNLYWYRQAAGRGLQLLFYSVGIGQISSEVPQNLSASRPQDRQFILSSKKLLLSDSGFYLCAWSSETANYGYTFGSGTRLTVV.

CDR3 in DNA: TGTGCCATCAGTGGGACACTCCAAGAGACCCAGTACTTC. Residues: CAISGTLQETQYF. The rearrangement joins TRBV10-3 to TRBJ2-5; D perhaps matches TRBD1 (5 bases). CDR1 is ENHRY and CDR2 is SYGVKD in the germline V gene. V was pared by 4 bases and J by 1 base, with 7 bases between. The CDR3 extends over 13 amino acids.

This clone has a handful of counts. The V and J genes are TRBV3-1 (or the pseudogene TRBV3-2) and TRBJ1-1; a weak D match, TRBD1 (6 bases). CDR3 length: 15 amino acids. Germline CDR1 LGHDT, CDR2 YNNKEL (reference sequence). V dropped 4 bases and J dropped 5 bases, with 17 bases sitting between them. CDR3 sequence (DNA): TGTGCCAGCAGCCCTACCTGGATCAGGGGAACTGAAGCTTTCTTT. Its protein is CASSPTWIRGTEAFF.

The chain is built from TRBV2 and TRBJ1-2; D is perhaps TRBD1 (5 bases). The CDR3 contains 13 residues. The germline V and J ends were trimmed by 4 bases and 7 bases, with 13 bases remaining between them. Germline V gene data show CDR1 as SNHLY and CDR2 as FYNNEI. The CDR3 here is CASSGSRGGGYTF. The CDR3 region has the DNA TGTGCCAGCAGTGGGTCTAGGGGAGGTGGCTACACCTTC.